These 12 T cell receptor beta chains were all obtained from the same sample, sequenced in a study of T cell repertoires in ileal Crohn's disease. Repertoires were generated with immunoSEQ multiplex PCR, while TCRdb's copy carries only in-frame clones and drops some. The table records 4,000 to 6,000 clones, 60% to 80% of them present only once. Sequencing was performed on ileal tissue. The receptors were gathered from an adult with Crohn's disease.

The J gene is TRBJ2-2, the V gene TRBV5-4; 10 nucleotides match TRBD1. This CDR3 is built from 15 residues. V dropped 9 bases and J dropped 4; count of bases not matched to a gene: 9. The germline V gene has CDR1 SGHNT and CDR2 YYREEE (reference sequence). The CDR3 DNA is TGTGCCACCTTAGGGACAGGGGATCCCACCGGGGAGCTGTTTTTT. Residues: CATLGTGDPTGELFF. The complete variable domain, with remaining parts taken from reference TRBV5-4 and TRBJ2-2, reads ETGVTQSPTHLIKTRGQQVTLRCSSQSGHNTVSWYQQALGQGPQFIFQYYREEENGRGNFPPRFSGLQFPNYSSELNVNALELDDSALYLCATLGTGDPTGELFFGEGSRLTVL.

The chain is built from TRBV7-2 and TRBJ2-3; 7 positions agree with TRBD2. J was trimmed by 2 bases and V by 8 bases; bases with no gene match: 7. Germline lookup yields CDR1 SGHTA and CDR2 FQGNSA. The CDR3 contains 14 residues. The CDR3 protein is CASRWRGNTDTQYF. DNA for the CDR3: TGTGCCAGCCGTTGGCGGGGGAACACAGATACGCAGTATTTT.

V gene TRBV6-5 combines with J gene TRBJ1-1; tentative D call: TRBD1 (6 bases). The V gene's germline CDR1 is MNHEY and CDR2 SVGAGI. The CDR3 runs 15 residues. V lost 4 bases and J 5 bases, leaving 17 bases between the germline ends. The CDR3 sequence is CASSSVGRGRTEAFF. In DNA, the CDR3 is TGTGCCAGCAGTTCTGTAGGCAGGGGAAGGACTGAAGCTTTCTTT.

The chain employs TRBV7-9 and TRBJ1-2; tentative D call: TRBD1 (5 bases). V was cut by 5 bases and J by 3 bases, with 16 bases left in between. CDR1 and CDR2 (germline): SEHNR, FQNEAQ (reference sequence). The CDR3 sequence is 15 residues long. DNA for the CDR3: TGTGCCAGCAGCCCCAACCAGGGACTGGACTATGGCTACACCTTC. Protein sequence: CASSPNQGLDYGYTF.

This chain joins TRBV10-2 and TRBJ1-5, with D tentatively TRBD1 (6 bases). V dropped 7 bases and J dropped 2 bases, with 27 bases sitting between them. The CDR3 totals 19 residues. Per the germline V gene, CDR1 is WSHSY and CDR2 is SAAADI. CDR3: CASTSRNRVVATGNQPQHF. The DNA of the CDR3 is TGCGCCAGCACTAGTAGAAACAGGGTAGTTGCTACGGGCAATCAGCCCCAGCATTTT.

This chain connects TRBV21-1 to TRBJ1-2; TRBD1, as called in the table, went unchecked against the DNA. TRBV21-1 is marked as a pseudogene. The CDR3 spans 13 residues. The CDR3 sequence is CARKTGTNYGYTF. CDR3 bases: TGTGCCAGGAAGACAGGAACTAACTATGGCTACACCTTC.

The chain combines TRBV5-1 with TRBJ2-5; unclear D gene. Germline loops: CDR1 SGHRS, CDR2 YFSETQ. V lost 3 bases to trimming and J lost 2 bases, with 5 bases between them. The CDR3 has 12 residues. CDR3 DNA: TGCGCCAGCAGCTCCCATCAAGAGACCCAGTACTTC. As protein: CASSSHQETQYF.

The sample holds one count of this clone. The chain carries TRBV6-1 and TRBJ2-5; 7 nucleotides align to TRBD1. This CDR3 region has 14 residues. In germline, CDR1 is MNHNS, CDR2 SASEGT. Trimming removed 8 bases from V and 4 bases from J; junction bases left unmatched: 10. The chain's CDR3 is CASGRDSWGETQYF. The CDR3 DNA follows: TGTGCCAGCGGTCGGGACAGTTGGGGAGAGACCCAGTACTTC.

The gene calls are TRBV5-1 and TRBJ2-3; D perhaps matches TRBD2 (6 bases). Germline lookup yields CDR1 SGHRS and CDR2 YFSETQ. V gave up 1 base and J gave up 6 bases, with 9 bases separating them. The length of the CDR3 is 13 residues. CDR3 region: CASSLSGRDTQYF. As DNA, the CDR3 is TGCGCCAGCAGCTTGAGTGGGAGGGATACGCAGTATTTT.

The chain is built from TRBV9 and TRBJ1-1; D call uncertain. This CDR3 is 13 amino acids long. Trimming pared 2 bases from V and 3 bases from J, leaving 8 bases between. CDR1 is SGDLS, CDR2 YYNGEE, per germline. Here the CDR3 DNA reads TGTGCCAGCAGCGTCTCGGGTCACACTGAAGCTTTCTTT. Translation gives CASSVSGHTEAFF.

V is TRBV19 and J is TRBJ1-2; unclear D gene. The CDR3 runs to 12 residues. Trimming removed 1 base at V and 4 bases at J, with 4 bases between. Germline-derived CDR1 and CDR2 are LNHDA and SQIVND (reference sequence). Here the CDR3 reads CASSIAGYGYTF. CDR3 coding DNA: TGTGCCAGTAGTATAGCGGGCTATGGCTACACCTTC.

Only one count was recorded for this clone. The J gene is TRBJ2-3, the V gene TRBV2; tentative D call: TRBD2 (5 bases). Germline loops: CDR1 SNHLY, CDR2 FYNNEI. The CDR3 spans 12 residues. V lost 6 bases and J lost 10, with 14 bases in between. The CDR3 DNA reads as TGTGCCAGCAGGGATGACGGACTGGCGCAGTATTTT. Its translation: CASRDDGLAQYF.